This T cell receptor (beta chain) was recorded in a study of regulatory T cells in long-lasting Graves disease. Germline loops: CDR1 SGHRS, CDR2 YFSETQ. The V and J ends lost 0 bases and 6 bases, in that order; junction bases with no gene match: 5. The CDR3 loop spans 16 amino acids. Building of the TCR beta libraries involved iRepertoire HTBI primers and Arm-PCR of CDR3 regions. In TCRdb, the multiplex PCR reads were re-called with MiXCR into one record per CDR3 protein. The sample includes hundreds of thousands of distinct CDR3 sequences, about 15% of them seen just once. The time point denotes: newly diagnosed GD, antithyroid drugs for less than 3 months. With RNA extracted from PBMCs as input, the TCR library was made. This clonotype was counted at least ten times. This sample also appeared in a second study, on T cells in Graves' hyperthyroidism and ophthalmopathy. That paper adds: During a first-round RT-PCR of the TCR CDR3, the HTBI primer set was used. Before onset, by a median of about six months, the model predicted ophthalmopathy.

This receptor was identified in a woman aged 35 to 59 with Graves disease. The chain has TRBV5-1 and TRBJ2-1, with 11 bases lining up with TRBD2. The specimen comprised peripheral blood mononuclear cells (PBMCs), sampled at new diagnosis, from a patient treated with antithyroid drugs. The DNA of the CDR3 is TGCGCCAGCAGCTTGGGTGGGACTAGCGGAGTCAATGAGCAGTTCTTC. It specifies CASSLGGTSGVNEQFF.